The clone carrying this T cell receptor (beta chain) was counted ten times or more. These data come from a study of response to subunit inactivated influenza vaccine. Trimming took 1 base from V and 4 from J, leaving 12 bases between them. Germline assignment: CDR1 SGHTA and CDR2 FQGNSA. The CDR3 has 15 amino acids. TCRdb re-called the RT-PCR reads with MiXCR, one entry per CDR3 protein. Of around 710,000 distinct CDR3 sequences listed, about 15% are singletons. The sequencing here drew on PBMCs from blood, taken around two weeks before vaccination. The sequence was collected from a middle-aged man who received an inactivated influenza vaccine. This sequence joins TRBV7-2 and TRBJ2-3; possibly TRBD2 for D (7 bases). CDR3 DNA: TGTGCCAGCAGCTTAGAGGGGGGGCCGGCAGATACGCAGTATTTT. Amino acid sequence: CASSLEGGPADTQYF.